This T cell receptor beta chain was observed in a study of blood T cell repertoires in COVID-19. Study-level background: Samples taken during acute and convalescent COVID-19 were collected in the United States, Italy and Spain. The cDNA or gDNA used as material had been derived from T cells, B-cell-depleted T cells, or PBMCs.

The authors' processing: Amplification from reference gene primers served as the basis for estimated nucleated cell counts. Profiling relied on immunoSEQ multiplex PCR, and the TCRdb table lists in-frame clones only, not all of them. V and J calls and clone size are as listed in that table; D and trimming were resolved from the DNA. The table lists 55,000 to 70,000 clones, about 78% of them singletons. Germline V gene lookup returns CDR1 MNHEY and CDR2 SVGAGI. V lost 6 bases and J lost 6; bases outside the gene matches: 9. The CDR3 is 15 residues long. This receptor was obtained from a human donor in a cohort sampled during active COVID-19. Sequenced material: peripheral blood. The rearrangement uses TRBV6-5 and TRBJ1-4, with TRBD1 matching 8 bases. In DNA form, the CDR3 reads TGTGCCAGCAGCCGCAGGACAGGGTCCTATGAAAAACTGTTTTTT. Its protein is CASSRRTGSYEKLFF.